Sequencing of this TCR beta chain was carried out in a study of blood T cell repertoires in COVID-19 (dated by TCRdb to the early 2020s). For the study in its entirety: Samples covering the acute and convalescent phases of COVID-19 were provided by collaborators in the United States, Italy and Spain. The material from the prospective study consisted of cDNA or gDNA derived from T cells, B-cell-depleted T cells, or PBMCs. Deeply sampled blood TCRbeta repertoires from subjects exposed to, actively infected with, or recovered from COVID-19 were included in the dataset. A freely available public database, intended as a resource for researchers studying the immune response to SARS-CoV-2, is where the repertoires were released. The samples were drawn from two sources: the first 160 participants of the ongoing ImmuneRACE study, and over 1,000 subjects contributed by 6 global collaborators. Sample metadata almost always included a de-identified subject ID, COVID-19 status, age in years and sex. HLA class I and class II types, where available, came from metadata supplied by the sample provider rather than from assay-based typing.

Regarding this clone: Its antigen specificity is not known. Base qualities are missing; no much larger clone stands one base away.

The collaborating institutions used their own protocols to collect whole blood in K2EDTA tubes. For TCRbeta analysis, collaborators shipped samples as frozen whole blood, isolated PBMCs, or DNA extracted from either of those sample types. Broad study findings and their caveats: The quantity of clinical and demographic metadata differed by source and by participant and was supplied without curation.

The cysteine opens and the phenylalanine closes a CDR3 of 12 amino acids. Left in the record is the CDR3 DNA by itself, 36 bases read in frame from the first base. CDR1 is given as SGHVS and CDR2 as FQNEAQ, both from the germline V gene. At the junction V is shortened by 7 bases and J by 1 base, with 5 bases in between. TCRbeta CDR3 regions were amplified from genomic DNA by means of the immunoSEQ Assay, a bias-controlled multiplex PCR. The authors' analysis ran thus. The number of nucleated cells in each sample was estimated from the amplification of reference gene primers within the assay. To quantify the absolute abundance of each unique TCRbeta CDR3 rearrangement, sequence reads were collapsed and filtered. Productive Simpson clonality was computed per sample as the square root of Simpson's diversity index over productive rearrangements. Entries here come from immuneACCESS through TCRdb and include only in-frame sequences with V and J called. Some clones fail to appear in such tables; in the studies checked, an unresolved V gene covers under half of the shortfall, and the cause of the remainder is unknown. Clone size and V and J calls were adopted from that table, with D and trimming inferred from the DNA. Present in this sample are some 390,000 clones, around nine tenths of which were seen just once. In total, the top ten clones hold 2.5% to 3.5% of the sample.

Sequenced sample: peripheral blood. Recombination linked TRBV7-8 to TRBJ1-5; the D gene is not confidently resolved. The source of this sequence is a human donor in a cohort sampled during active COVID-19. The CDR3 protein: CASTRSNQPQHF. The nucleotides read TGTGCCAGCACGCGGAGCAATCAGCCCCAGCATTTT.